A single T cell receptor (beta chain) is shown here with its context. What it binds is not known. Roughly 9.5 milliliters of peripheral blood were drawn from each donor into EDTA-treated tubes. The data were obtained in a study of blood T cells in healthy people across ages. The second PCR ran about 7 to 12 cycles with a sample-barcoded 5' primer and J-beta primers. TCRdb reanalysed the 5' RACE reads using MiXCR and keeps one entry per CDR3 protein. Among 500,000 to 550,000 distinct CDR3 sequences, nearly 25% were seen once, and the ten largest hold around 10%. General study results and limits: The unknown donor CMV status may have confounded expanded clonotype changes.

The sample was also reused in another study, on T cells of mothers and their children.

Sample: blood. The sequence derives from a boy younger than 18 in good health.

The CDR3 sequence is CASSHGDYTYNEQFF. CDR3 in DNA: TGTGCCAGCAGCCATGGGGACTATACCTACAATGAGCAGTTCTTC. The chain couples TRBV14 to TRBJ2-1; 7 nucleotides agree with TRBD2. Germline CDR1 SGHDN, CDR2 FVKESK. The CDR3 runs 15 residues. J gave up 2 bases and V 3 bases, and 4 bases lay outside the gene matches.